What follows describes a single TCR beta chain. As yet, its antigen is unknown. These data originate in a study of monozygotic twins with inflammatory bowel disease. CDR3 length: 14 amino acids. Germline CDR1 and CDR2: KGHSH and LQKENI. The authors used 3,000 to 3,500 ng of total RNA per TCR library. TCRdb reworked the 5' RACE reads into one entry per CDR3 protein, no DNA. The sample holds approximately 200,000 distinct CDR3 sequences. Study outcomes and limitations: Healthy co-twins, by inverse Simpson, had higher TCRbeta diversity than their siblings with IBD. Researchers report that IBD patients shared fewer clonotypes with others than healthy twins, especially amid disease activity.

V and J are TRBV18 and TRBJ2-1; TCRdb's D call, TRBD1, is unchecked because there is no DNA. This sequence was found in a human donor with ulcerative colitis or Crohn's disease, or a healthy co-twin of an affected twin (not recorded which). Specimen: blood. CDR3 amino acids: CASSPWTGTNEQFF.